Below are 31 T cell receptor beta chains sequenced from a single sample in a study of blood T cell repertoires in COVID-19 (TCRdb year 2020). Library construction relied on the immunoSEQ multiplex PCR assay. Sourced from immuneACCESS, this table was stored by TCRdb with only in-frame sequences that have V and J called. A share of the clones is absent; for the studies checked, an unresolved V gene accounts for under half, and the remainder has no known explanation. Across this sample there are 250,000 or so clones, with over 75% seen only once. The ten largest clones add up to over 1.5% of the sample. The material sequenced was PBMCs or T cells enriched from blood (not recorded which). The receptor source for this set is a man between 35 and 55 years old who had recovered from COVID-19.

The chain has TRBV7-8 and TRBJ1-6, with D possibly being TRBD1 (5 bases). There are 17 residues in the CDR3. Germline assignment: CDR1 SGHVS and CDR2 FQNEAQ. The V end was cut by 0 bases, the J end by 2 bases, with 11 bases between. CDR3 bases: TGTGCCAGCAGCTTAGCCACAGGAGTCACCTATAATTCACCCCTCCACTTT. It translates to CASSLATGVTYNSPLHF. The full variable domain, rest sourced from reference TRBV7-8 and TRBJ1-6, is GAGVSQSPRYKVAKRGQDVALRCDPISGHVSLFWYQQALGQGPEFLTYFQNEAQLDKSGLPSDRFFAERPEGSVSTLKIQRTQQEDSAVYLCASSLATGVTYNSPLHFGNGTRLTVT.

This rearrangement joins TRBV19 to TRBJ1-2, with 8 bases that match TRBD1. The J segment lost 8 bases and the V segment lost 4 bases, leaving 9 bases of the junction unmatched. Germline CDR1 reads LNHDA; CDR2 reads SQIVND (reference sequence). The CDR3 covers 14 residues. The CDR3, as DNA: TGTGCCAGTAGTACCTCCGGACAGGGTGGGGGCTACACCTTC. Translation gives CASSTSGQGGGYTF.

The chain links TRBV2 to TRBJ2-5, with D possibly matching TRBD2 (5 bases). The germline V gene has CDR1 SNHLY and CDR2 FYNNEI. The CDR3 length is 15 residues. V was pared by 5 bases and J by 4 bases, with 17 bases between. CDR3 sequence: CASSPGLGFGETQYF. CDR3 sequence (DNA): TGTGCCAGCAGTCCGGGATTGGGGTTCGGAGAGACCCAGTACTTC. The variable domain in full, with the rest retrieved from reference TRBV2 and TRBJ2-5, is EPEVTQTPSHQVTQMGQEVILRCVPISNHLYFYWYRQILGQKVEFLVSFYNNEISEKSEIFDDQFSVERPDGSNFTLKIRSTKLEDSAMYFCASSPGLGFGETQYFGPGTRLLVL.

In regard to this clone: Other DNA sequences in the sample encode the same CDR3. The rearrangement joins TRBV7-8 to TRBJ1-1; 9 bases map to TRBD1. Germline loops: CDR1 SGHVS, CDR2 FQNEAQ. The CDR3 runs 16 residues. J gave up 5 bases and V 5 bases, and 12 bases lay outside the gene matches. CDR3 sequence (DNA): TGTGCCAGCAGCGCTAACCGGGACAGGGTGGGGACTGAAGCTTTCTTT. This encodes CASSANRDRVGTEAFF.

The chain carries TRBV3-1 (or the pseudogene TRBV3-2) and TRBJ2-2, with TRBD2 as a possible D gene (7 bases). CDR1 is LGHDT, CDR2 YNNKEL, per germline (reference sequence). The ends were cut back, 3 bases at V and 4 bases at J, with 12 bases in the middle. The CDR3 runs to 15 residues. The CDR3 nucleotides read TGTGCCAGCAGCCAGCGGGGGCGGGGCACCGGGGAGCTGTTTTTT. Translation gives CASSQRGRGTGELFF.

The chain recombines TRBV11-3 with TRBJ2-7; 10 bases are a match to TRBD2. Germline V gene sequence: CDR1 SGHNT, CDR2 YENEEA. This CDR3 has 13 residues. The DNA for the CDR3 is TGTTCAACTAGCAGGCTAGCGGGGGAGGAGCAGTACTTC. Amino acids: CSTSRLAGEEQYF.

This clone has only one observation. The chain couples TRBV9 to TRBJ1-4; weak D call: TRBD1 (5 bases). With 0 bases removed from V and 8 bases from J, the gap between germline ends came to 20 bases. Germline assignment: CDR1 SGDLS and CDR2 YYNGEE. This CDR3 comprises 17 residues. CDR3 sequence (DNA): TGTGCCAGCAGCGTAGCACCGTTGAGCGGGGCTTGGGAAAAACTGTTTTTT. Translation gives CASSVAPLSGAWEKLFF. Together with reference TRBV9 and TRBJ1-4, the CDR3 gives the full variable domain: DSGVTQTPKHLITATGQRVTLRCSPRSGDLSVYWYQQSLDQGLQFLIQYYNGEERAKGNILERFSAQQFPDLHSELNLSSLELGDSALYFCASSVAPLSGAWEKLFFGSGTQLSVL.

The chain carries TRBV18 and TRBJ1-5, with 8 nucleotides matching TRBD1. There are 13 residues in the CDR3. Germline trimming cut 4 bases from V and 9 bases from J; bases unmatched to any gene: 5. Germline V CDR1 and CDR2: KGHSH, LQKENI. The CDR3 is CASSLTGGAPQHF. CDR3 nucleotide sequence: TGTGCCAGCTCACTAACAGGGGGAGCGCCCCAGCATTTT. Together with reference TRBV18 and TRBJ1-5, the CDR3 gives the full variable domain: NAGVMQNPRHLVRRRGQEARLRCSPMKGHSHVYWYRQLPEEGLKFMVYLQKENIIDESGMPKERFSAEFPKEGPSILRIQQVVRGDSAAYFCASSLTGGAPQHFGDGTRLSIL.

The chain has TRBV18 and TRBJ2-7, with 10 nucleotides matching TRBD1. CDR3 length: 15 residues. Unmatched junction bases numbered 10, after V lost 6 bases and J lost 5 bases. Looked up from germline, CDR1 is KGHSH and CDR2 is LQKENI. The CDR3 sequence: CASSQGTGAHDEQYF. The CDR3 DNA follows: TGTGCCAGCTCGCAGGGGACAGGGGCTCACGACGAGCAGTACTTC.

CDR3 bases: TGTGCCAGCAGCCCCCGACTAGCGGGAGCCTACGAGCAGTACTTC. Protein sequence: CASSPRLAGAYEQYF. The rearrangement joins TRBV9 to TRBJ2-7, with 12 bases fitting TRBD2. CDR1 is SGDLS, CDR2 YYNGEE, per germline. This CDR3 has 15 residues. V trimming: 4 bases; J trimming: 2 bases; junction bases outside the gene matches: 4.

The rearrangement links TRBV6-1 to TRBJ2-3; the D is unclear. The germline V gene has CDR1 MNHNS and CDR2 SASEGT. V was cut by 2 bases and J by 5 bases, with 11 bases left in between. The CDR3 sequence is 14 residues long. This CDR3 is CASSESVGVDTQYF. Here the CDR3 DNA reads TGTGCCAGCAGTGAATCCGTCGGAGTAGATACGCAGTATTTT.

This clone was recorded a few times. DNA of the CDR3: TGTGCTAGTGGTCCAGGACAGGGGTTTCAGCCCCAGCATTTT. Residues: CASGPGQGFQPQHF. J is TRBJ1-5 and V is TRBV12-5, with 9 positions matching TRBD1. Trimming removed 5 bases from V and 6 bases from J; junction bases left unmatched: 5. The CDR3 runs 14 residues. Germline CDR1 reads LGHNT; CDR2 reads FRNRAP.

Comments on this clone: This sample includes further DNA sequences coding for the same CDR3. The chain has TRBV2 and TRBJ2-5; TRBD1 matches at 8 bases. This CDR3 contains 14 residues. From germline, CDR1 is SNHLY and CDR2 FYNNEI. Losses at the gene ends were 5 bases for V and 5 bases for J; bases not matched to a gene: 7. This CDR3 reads CASSSTGVVETQYF. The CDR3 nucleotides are TGTGCCAGCAGTTCGACAGGGGTCGTGGAGACCCAGTACTTC.

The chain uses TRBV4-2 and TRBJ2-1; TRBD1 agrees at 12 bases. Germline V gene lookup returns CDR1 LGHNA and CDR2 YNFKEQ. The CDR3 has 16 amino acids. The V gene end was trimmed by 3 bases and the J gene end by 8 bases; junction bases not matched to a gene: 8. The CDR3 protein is CASSQEGTGGIDEQFF. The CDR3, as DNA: TGTGCCAGCAGCCAGGAGGGGACAGGGGGCATTGATGAGCAGTTCTTC.

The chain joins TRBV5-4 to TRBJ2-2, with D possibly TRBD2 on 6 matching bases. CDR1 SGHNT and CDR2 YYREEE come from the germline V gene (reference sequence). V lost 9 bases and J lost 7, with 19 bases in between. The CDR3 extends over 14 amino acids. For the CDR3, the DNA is TGTGCCACCACGTCCGGGCGGGATCACGGGGAGCTGTTTTTT. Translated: CATTSGRDHGELFF.

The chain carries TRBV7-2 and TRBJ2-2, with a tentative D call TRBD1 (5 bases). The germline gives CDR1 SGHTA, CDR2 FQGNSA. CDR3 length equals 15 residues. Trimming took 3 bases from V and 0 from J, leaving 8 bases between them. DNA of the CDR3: TGTGCCAGCAGCTTGGACAACACGAACACCGGGGAGCTGTTTTTT. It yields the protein CASSLDNTNTGELFF.

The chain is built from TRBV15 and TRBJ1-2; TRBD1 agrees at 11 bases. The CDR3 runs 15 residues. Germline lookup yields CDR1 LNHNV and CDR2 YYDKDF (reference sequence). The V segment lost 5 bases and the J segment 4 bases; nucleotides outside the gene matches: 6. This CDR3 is CATSRGQGAAYGYTF. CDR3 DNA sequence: TGTGCCACCAGCCGAGGACAGGGGGCGGCCTATGGCTACACCTTC.

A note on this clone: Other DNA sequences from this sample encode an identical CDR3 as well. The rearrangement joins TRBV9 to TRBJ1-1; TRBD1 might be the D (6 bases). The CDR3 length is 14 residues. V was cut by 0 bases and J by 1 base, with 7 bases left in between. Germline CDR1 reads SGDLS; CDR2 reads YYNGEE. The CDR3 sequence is CASSVAQGNTEAFF. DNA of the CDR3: TGTGCCAGCAGCGTAGCACAGGGGAACACTGAAGCTTTCTTT.

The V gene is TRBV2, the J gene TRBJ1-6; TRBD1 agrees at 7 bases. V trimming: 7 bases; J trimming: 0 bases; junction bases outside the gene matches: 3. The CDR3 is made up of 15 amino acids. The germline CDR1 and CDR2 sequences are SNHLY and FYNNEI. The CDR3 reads CASKGGRSYNSPLHF. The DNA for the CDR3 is TGTGCCAGCAAAGGGGGCCGCTCCTATAATTCACCCCTCCACTTT.

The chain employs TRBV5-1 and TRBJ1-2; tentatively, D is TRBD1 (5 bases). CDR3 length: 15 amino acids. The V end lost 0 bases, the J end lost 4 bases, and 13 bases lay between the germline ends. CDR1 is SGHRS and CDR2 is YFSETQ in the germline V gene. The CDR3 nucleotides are TGCGCCAGCAGCTTGGACAGGTCGGCGACCTATGGCTACACCTTC. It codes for CASSLDRSATYGYTF. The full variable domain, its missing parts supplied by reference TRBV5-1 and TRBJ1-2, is KAGVTQTPRYLIKTRGQQVTLSCSPISGHRSVSWYQQTPGQGLQFLFEYFSETQRNKGNFPGRFSGRQFSNSRSEMNVSTLELGDSALYLCASSLDRSATYGYTFGSGTRLTVV.

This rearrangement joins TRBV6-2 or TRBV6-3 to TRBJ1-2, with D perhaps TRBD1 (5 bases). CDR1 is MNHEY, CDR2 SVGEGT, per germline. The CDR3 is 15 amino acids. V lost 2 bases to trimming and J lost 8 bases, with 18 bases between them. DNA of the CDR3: TGTGCCAGCAGTTACGCGGACATTCTTTCGCGGGGCTACACCTTC. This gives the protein CASSYADILSRGYTF.

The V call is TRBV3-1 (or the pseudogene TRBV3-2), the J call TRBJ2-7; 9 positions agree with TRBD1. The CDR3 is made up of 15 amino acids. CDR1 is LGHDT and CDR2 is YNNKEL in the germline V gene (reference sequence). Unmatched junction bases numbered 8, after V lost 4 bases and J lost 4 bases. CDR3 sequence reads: CASSPNRGPGYEQYF. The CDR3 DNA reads TGTGCCAGCAGCCCCAACAGGGGGCCTGGGTACGAGCAGTACTTC.

CDR3 bases: TGTGCCATCTCTATGAGCAGGTTCAATCAGCCCCAGCATTTT. Its protein product is CAISMSRFNQPQHF. The rearrangement links TRBV19 to TRBJ1-5; no firm D call. Germline lookup yields CDR1 LNHDA and CDR2 SQIVND (reference sequence). The CDR3 sequence is 14 residues long. V lost 10 bases and J lost 3, with 16 bases in between.

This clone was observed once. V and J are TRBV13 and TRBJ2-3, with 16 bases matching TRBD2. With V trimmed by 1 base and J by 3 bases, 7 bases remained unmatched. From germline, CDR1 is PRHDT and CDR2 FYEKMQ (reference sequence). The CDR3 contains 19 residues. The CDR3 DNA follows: TGTGCCAGCAGCTTAGAAGGGACTAGCGGGAGGGCCGGGACAGATACGCAGTATTTT. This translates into CASSLEGTSGRAGTDTQYF.

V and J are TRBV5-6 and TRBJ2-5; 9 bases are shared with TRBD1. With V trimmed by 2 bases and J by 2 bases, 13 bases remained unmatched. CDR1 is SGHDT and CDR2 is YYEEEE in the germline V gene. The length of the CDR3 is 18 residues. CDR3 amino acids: CASSFGVLSDRGQETQYF. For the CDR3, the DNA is TGTGCCAGCAGCTTTGGGGTACTATCGGACAGGGGTCAAGAGACCCAGTACTTC.

This CDR3 is CASSSTAINEKLFF. The CDR3 DNA reads as TGTGCCAGCAGCTCGACAGCGATCAATGAAAAACTGTTTTTT. The J gene is TRBJ1-4, the V gene TRBV7-2, with D possibly matching TRBD1 (5 bases). CDR1 SGHTA and CDR2 FQGNSA come from the germline V gene. Deletions cut 4 bases from V and 5 bases from J, with 11 bases between. CDR3 length equals 14 residues.

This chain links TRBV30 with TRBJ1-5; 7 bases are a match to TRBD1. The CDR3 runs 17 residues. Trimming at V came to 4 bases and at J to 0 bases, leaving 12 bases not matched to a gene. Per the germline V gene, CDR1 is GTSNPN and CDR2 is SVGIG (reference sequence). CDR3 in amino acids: CAWKVIRDSYSNQPQHF. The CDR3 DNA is TGTGCCTGGAAAGTGATCCGGGACAGCTATAGCAATCAGCCCCAGCATTTT.

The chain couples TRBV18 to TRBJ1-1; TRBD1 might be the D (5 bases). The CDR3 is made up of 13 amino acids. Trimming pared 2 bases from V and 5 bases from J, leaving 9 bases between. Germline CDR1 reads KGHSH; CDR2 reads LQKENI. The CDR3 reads CASSPDRKTEAFF. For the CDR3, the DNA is TGTGCCAGCTCACCAGACAGAAAAACTGAAGCTTTCTTT.

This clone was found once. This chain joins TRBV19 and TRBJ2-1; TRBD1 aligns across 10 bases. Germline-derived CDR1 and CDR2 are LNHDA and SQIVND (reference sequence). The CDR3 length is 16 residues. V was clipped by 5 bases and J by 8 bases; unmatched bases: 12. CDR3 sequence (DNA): TGTGCCAGTAGTTCTGACGGGACAGGGGTTTTTGATGAGCAGTTCTTC. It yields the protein CASSSDGTGVFDEQFF.

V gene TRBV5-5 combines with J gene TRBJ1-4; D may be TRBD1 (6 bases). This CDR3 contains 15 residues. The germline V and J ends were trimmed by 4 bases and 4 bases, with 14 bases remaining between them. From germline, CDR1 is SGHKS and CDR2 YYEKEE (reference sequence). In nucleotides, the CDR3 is TGTGCCAGCAGCGTCCTGGGGGCCCGTAATGAAAAACTGTTTTTT. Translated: CASSVLGARNEKLFF.

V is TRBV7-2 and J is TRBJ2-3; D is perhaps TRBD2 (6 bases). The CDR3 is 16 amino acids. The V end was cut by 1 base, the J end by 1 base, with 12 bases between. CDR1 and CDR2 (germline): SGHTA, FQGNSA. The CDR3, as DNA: TGTGCCAGCAGCTTAGTAGAACCGGGGGGCACAGATACGCAGTATTTT. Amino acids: CASSLVEPGGTDTQYF.